This T cell receptor beta chain was captured in a study of cytomegalovirus exposure and HLA in healthy donors. Findings and caveats of the study: The CMV antigen specificity of a few CMV-associated chains was confirmed through in vitro analysis. The study listed roughly 160 cytomegalovirus-associated TCR beta chains.

This clone appeared a single time. No antigen is known for it. The germline gives CDR1 MNHNS, CDR2 SASEGT. The CDR3 loop spans 14 amino acids. V dropped 6 bases and J dropped 8; count of bases not matched to a gene: 10. Primers: 60 Vbeta forward and 13 Jbeta reverse. Some clones are missing from TCRdb's copy, which holds only in-frame ones; the method was immunoSEQ multiplex PCR. Of 75,000 to 80,000 clones in the sample, roughly four fifths were seen once. This sequence joins TRBV6-1 and TRBJ1-1, with 9 bases aligning to TRBD1. The origin of this receptor is a male donor in good health and CMV-seropositive. The specimen was PBMCs. The CDR3 loop is CASRLDGTGLEAFF. The CDR3 bases are TGTGCCAGCAGGCTAGACGGGACAGGGCTAGAAGCTTTCTTT.